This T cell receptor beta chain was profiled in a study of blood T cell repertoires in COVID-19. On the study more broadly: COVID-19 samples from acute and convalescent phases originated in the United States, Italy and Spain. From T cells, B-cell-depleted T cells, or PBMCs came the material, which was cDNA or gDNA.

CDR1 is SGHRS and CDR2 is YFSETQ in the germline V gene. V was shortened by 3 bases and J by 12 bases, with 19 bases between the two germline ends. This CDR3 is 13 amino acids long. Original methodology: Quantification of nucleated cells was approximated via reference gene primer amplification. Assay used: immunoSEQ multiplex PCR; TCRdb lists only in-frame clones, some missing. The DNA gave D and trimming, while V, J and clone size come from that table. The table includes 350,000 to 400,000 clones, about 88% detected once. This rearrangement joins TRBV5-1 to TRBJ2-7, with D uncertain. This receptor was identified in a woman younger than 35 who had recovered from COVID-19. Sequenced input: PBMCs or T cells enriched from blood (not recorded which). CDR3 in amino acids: CASSSTDAERPYF. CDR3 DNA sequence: TGCGCCAGCAGCTCTACTGACGCGGAGCGTCCGTACTTC.